The subject of this entry is one T cell receptor (beta chain). The antigen is undetermined. A single record per CDR3 protein comes from TCRdb applying MiXCR to the 5' RACE reads. The table includes roughly 1.6 million distinct CDR3 sequences, about 30% detected once. The entry originates in a study of identical twins. Overall study results and limits: Excess twin sharing in beta out-of-frame sequences was weaker.

The V and J ends lost 3 bases and 6 bases, in that order; junction bases with no gene match: 5. Germline V lookup: CDR1 MNHNS, CDR2 SASEGT. The length of the CDR3 is 14 residues. This rearrangement joins TRBV6-1 to TRBJ2-3; TRBD1 aligns across 8 bases. Material for sequencing was cord blood. The TCR sequence derives from a newborn girl in good health. The CDR3 is CASSEDRVLDTQYF. The CDR3 DNA sequence: TGTGCCAGCAGTGAGGACAGGGTGTTGGATACGCAGTATTTT.